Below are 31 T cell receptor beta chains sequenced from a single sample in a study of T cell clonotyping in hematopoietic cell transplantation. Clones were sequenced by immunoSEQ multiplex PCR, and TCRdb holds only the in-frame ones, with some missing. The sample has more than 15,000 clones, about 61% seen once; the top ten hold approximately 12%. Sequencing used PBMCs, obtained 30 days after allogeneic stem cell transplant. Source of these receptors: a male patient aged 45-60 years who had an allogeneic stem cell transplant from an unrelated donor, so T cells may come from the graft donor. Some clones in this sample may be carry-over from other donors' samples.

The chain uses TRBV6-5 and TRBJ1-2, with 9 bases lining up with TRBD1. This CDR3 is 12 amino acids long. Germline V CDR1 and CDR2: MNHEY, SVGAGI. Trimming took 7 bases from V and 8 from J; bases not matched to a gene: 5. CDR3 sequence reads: CASTRTGEGYTF. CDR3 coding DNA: TGTGCCAGCACAAGGACAGGGGAAGGCTACACCTTC.

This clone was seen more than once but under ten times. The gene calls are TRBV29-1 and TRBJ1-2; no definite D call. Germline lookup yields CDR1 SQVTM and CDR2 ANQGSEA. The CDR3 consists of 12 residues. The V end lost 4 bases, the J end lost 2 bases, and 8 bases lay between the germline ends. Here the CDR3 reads CSVGEGNYGYTF. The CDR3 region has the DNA TGCAGCGTTGGGGAAGGGAACTATGGCTACACCTTC.

The CDR3 nucleotides are TGTGCCAGCGAGTCGACAGTGGGCTATGGCTACACCTTC. As protein: CASESTVGYGYTF. The chain is built from TRBV28 and TRBJ1-2, with a possible D match to TRBD1 (5 bases). The CDR3 is 13 residues long. Germline CDR1 MDHEN, CDR2 SYDVKM. V lost 8 bases and J lost 4, with 14 bases in between.

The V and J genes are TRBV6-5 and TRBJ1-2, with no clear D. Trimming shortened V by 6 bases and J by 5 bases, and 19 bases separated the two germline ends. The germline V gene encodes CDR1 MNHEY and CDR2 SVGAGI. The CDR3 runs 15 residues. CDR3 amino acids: CASRLRKVSQYGYTF. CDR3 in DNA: TGTGCCAGCAGGCTAAGGAAGGTGTCTCAGTATGGCTACACCTTC.

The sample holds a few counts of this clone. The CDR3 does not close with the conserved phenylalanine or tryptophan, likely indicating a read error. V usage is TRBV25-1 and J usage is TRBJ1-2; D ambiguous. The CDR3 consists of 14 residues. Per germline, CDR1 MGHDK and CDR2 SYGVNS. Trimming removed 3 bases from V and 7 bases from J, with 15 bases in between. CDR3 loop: CASSELGSAFGYTL. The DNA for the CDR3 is TGTGCCAGCAGTGAGCTCGGGTCGGCATTTGGCTACACCCTC.

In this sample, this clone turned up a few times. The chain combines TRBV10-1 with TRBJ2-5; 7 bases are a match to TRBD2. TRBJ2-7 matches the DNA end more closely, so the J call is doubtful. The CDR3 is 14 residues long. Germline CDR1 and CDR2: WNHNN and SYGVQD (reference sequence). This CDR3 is CASTLTSTTYEQYF. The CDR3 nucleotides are TGCGCCAGCACCTTGACTAGCACAACCTACGAGCAGTACTTC.

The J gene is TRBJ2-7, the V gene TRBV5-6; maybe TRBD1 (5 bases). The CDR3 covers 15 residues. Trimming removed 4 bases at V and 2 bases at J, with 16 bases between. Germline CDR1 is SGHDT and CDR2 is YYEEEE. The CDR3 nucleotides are TGTGCCAGCAGCCCGCCCCAGGGAAGGGCCTACGAGCAGTACTTC. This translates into CASSPPQGRAYEQYF.

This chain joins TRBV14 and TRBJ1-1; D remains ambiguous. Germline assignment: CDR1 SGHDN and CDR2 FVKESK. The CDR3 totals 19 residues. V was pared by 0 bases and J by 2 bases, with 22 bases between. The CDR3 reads CASSQEHFPRGGKNTEAFF. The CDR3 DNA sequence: TGTGCCAGCAGCCAAGAGCATTTCCCCCGGGGAGGGAAAAACACTGAAGCTTTCTTT.

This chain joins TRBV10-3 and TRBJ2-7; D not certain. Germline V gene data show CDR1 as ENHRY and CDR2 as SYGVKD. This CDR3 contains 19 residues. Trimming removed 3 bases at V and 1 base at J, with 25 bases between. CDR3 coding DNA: TGTGCCATCAGTGACCCACGTGGGTACGCCCTACCCAGGTCCTACGAGCAGTACTTC. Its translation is CAISDPRGYALPRSYEQYF.

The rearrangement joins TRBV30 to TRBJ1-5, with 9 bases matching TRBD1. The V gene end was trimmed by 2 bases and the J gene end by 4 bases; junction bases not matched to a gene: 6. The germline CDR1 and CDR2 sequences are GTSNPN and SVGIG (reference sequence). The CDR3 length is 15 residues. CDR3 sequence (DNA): TGTGCCTGGAGTAGAACTGGACAGGGGAATCAGCCCCAGCATTTT. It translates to CAWSRTGQGNQPQHF.

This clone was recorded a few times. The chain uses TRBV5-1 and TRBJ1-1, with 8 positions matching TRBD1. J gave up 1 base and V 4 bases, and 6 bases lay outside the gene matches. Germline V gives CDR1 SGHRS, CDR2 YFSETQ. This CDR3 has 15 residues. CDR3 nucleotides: TGCGCCAGCAGCGTACAGGGGGGGGCGAACACTGAAGCTTTCTTT. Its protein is CASSVQGGANTEAFF.

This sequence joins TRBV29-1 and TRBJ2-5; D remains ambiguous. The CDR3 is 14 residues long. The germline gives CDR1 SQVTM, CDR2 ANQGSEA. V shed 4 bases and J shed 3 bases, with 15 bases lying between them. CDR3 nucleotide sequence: TGCAGCGTTGTTCCGGTAGGGTCCAAAGAGACCCAGTACTTC. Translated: CSVVPVGSKETQYF.

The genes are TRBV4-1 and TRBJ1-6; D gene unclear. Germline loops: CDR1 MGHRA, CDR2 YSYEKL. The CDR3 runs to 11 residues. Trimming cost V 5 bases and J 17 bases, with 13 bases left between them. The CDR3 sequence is CASSSPGGIHF. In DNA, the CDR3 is TGCGCCAGCAGCTCGCCGGGTGGCATCCACTTT.

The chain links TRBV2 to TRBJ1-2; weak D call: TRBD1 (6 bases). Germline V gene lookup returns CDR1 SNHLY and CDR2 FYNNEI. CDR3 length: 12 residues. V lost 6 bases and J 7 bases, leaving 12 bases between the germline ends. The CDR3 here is CASRLAGAGYTF. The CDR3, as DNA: TGTGCCAGCAGGTTGGCAGGGGCTGGCTACACCTTC.

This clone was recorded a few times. CDR3 residues: CASSFTADVSPGELFF. As DNA, the CDR3 is TGTGCCAGCAGCTTCACGGCAGATGTGTCTCCCGGGGAGCTGTTTTTT. V usage is TRBV7-3 and J usage is TRBJ2-2; no clear D gene. Trimming took 3 bases from V and 6 from J, leaving 17 bases between them. The V gene's germline CDR1 is SGHTA and CDR2 FQGTGA. This CDR3 comprises 16 residues.

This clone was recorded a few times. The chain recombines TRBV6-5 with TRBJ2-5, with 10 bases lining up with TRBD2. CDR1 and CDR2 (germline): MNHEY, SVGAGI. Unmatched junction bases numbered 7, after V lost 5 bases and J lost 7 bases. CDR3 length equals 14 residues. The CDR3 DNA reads TGTGCCAGCAGTGAGCTAGCGGGAGTTTGGACCCAGTACTTC. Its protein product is CASSELAGVWTQYF.

The CDR3 sequence: CASSSWGGLGEAFF. In DNA form, the CDR3 reads TGTGCCAGCAGTTCGTGGGGAGGGTTGGGTGAAGCTTTCTTT. The V gene is TRBV6-5, the J gene TRBJ1-1; no firm D call. The V end was cut by 4 bases, the J end by 7 bases, with 16 bases between. Germline lookup yields CDR1 MNHEY and CDR2 SVGAGI. The CDR3 runs to 14 residues.

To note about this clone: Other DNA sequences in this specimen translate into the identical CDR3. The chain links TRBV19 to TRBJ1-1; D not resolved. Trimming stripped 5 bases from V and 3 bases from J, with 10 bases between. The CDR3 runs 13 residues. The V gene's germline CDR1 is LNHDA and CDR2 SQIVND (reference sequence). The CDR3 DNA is TGTGCCAGTAGTTTGGGTGTTGACACTGAAGCTTTCTTT. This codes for CASSLGVDTEAFF.

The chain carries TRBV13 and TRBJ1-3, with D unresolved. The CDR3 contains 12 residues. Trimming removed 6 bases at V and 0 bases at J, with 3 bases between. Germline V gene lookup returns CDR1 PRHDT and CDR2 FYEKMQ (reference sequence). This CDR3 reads CASSFSGNTIYF. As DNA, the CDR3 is TGTGCCAGCAGTTTCTCTGGAAACACCATATATTTT.

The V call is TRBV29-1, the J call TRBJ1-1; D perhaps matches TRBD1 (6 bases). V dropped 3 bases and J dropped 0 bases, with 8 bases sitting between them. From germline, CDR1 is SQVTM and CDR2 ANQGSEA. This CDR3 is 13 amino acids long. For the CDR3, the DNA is TGCAGCGTTGACAGGGGTATGAACACTGAAGCTTTCTTT. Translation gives CSVDRGMNTEAFF.

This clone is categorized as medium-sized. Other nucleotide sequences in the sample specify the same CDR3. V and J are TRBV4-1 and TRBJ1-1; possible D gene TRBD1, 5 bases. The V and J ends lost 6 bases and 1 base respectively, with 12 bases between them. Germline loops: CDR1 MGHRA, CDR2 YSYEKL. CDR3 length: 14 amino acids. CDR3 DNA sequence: TGCGCCAGCAGTCACAGGACGGAGAACACTGAAGCTTTCTTT. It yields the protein CASSHRTENTEAFF.

CDR3 sequence reads: CASSPSGQGQETQYF. In DNA form, the CDR3 reads TGTGCCAGCAGTCCTTCTGGACAGGGGCAAGAGACCCAGTACTTC. This chain joins TRBV28 and TRBJ2-5; 9 nucleotides match TRBD1. The length of the CDR3 is 15 residues. The V and J ends lost 5 bases and 2 bases, in that order; junction bases with no gene match: 6. Per germline, CDR1 MDHEN and CDR2 SYDVKM.

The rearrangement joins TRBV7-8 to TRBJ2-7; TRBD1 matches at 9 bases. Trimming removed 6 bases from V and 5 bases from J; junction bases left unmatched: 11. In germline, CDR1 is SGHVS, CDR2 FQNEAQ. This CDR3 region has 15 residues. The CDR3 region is CASRRNWDRVDEQYF. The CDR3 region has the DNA TGTGCCAGCAGGCGAAACTGGGACAGGGTCGACGAGCAGTACTTC.

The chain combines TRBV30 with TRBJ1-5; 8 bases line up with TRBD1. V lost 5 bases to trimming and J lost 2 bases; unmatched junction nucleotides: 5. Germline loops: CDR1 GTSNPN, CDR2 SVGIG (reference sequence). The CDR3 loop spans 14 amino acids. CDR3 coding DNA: TGTGCCTGGCGGACAGGGCTGGGCAATCAGCCCCAGCATTTT. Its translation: CAWRTGLGNQPQHF.

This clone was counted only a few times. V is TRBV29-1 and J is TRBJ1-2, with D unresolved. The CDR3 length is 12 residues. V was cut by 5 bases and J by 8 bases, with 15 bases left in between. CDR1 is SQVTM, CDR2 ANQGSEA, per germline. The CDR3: CSVRQAGGGYTF. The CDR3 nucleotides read TGCAGCGTTAGGCAGGCCGGCGGGGGCTACACCTTC.

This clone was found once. CDR3 sequence reads: CAWNAGGGYTF. CDR3 nucleotides: TGTGCCTGGAATGCAGGGGGTGGCTACACCTTC. The J gene is TRBJ1-2, the V gene TRBV30, with 7 bases aligning to TRBD1. This CDR3 comprises 11 residues. Germline V gene lookup returns CDR1 GTSNPN and CDR2 SVGIG (reference sequence). Germline trimming cut 4 bases from V and 7 bases from J; bases unmatched to any gene: 3. Full variable domain (outside the CDR3, taken from reference TRBV30 and TRBJ1-2): SQTIHQWPATLVQPVGSPLSLECTVEGTSNPNLYWYRQAAGRGLQLLFYSVGIGQISSEVPQNLSASRPQDRQFILSSKKLLLSDSGFYLCAWNAGGGYTFGSGTRLTVV.

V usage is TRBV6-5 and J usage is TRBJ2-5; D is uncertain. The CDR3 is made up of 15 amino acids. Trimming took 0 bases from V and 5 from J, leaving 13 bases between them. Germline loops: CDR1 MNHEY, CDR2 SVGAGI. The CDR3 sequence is CASSYSDVPGETQYF. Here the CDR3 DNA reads TGTGCCAGCAGTTACTCCGATGTACCTGGGGAGACCCAGTACTTC.

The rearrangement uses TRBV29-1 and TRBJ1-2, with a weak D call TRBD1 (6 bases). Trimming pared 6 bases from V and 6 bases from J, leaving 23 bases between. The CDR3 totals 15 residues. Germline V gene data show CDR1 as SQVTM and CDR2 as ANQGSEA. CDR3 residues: CSVFVPGDRENGYTF. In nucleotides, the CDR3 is TGCAGCGTCTTCGTTCCAGGGGATCGGGAGAATGGCTACACCTTC.

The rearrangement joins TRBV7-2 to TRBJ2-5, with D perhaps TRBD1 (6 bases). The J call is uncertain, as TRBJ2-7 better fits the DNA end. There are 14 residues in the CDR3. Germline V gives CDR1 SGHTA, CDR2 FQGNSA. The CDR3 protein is CASSLGGTSYEQYF. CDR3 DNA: TGTGCCAGCAGCTTAGGTGGGACAAGCTACGAGCAGTACTTC.

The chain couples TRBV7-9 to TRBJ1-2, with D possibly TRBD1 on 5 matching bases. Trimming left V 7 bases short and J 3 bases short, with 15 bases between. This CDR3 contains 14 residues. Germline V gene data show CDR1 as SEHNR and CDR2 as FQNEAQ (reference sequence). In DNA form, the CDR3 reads TGTGCCAGCACCAGACGGGGGGTTGACTATGGCTACACCTTC. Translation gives CASTRRGVDYGYTF.

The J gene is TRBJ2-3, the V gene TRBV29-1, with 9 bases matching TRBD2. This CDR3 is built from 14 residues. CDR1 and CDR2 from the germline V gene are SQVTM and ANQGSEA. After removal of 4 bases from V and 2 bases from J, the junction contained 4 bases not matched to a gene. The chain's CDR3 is CSVGSGGITDTQYF. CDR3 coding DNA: TGCAGCGTTGGTAGCGGGGGAATCACAGATACGCAGTATTTT.